The 10 T cell receptor beta chains reported below all come from one sample, sequenced in a study of blood T cell repertoires in COVID-19. Profiled with immunoSEQ multiplex PCR; TCRdb holds only in-frame clones, not every one. The table has 90,000 or so clones, 91% seen once. The sample comprised peripheral blood. The origin of the receptors is a human donor with active COVID-19. The donor label of this sample is uncertain.

J is TRBJ2-3 and V is TRBV5-4; possible D gene TRBD2, 6 bases. CDR1 is SGHNT, CDR2 YYREEE, per germline (reference sequence). V lost 5 bases and J 5 bases, leaving 18 bases between the germline ends. This CDR3 is 15 amino acids long. The CDR3 DNA follows: TGTGCCAGCAGATGGGACTTCAGTGGCTTAGATACGCAGTATTTT. This translates into CASRWDFSGLDTQYF.

This rearrangement joins TRBV5-4 to TRBJ2-3; 9 positions agree with TRBD2. V lost 0 bases to trimming and J lost 2 bases; unmatched junction nucleotides: 7. CDR3 length: 17 amino acids. The V gene's germline CDR1 is SGHNT and CDR2 YYREEE (reference sequence). This chain's CDR3 is CASSLALGGGVTDTQYF. The CDR3 DNA reads TGTGCCAGCAGCTTGGCGCTCGGCGGGGGGGTCACAGATACGCAGTATTTT. Based on the CDR3 plus reference TRBV5-4 and TRBJ2-3, the full variable domain is ETGVTQSPTHLIKTRGQQVTLRCSSQSGHNTVSWYQQALGQGPQFIFQYYREEENGRGNFPPRFSGLQFPNYSSELNVNALELDDSALYLCASSLALGGGVTDTQYFGPGTRLTVL.

The chain joins TRBV4-3 to TRBJ2-3, with 7 bases identical to TRBD1. There are 16 residues in the CDR3. The germline V gene has CDR1 LGHNA and CDR2 YSLEER. The V gene end was trimmed by 1 base and the J gene end by 3 bases; junction bases not matched to a gene: 7. The CDR3 region is CASSQGGQGVTDTQYF. In nucleotides, the CDR3 is TGCGCCAGCAGCCAAGGCGGGCAGGGGGTAACAGATACGCAGTATTTT.

The rearrangement uses TRBV6-6 and TRBJ2-1, with 8 bases aligning to TRBD2. The CDR3 spans 16 residues. The V segment lost 4 bases and the J segment 2 bases; nucleotides outside the gene matches: 7. The germline V gene encodes CDR1 MNHNY and CDR2 SVGAGI (reference sequence). The CDR3 DNA is TGTGCCAGCAGTTCCCTAAGCGGGGGCCCCTACAATGAGCAGTTCTTC. Amino acids: CASSSLSGGPYNEQFF.

This clone was seen a single time. V and J are TRBV19 and TRBJ1-4; D is possibly TRBD1 (6 bases). The CDR3 contains 11 residues. The germline V gene has CDR1 LNHDA and CDR2 SQIVND (reference sequence). The V and J ends lost 5 bases and 17 bases respectively, with 15 bases between them. In DNA form, the CDR3 reads TGTGCCAGTAGTTCGCCCGGGACAACTTTTTTT. Protein: CASSSPGTTFF.

The chain carries TRBV6-6 and TRBJ1-4, with TRBD1 identical over 7 bases. The CDR3 totals 17 residues. V shed 5 bases and J 5 bases; nucleotides not matched to a gene: 14. Germline V lookup: CDR1 MNHNY, CDR2 SVGAGI (reference sequence). CDR3 sequence reads: CASSHHRGSGGNEKLFF. Here the CDR3 DNA reads TGTGCCAGCAGTCACCACAGGGGCAGTGGGGGGAATGAAAAACTGTTTTTT.

V and J are TRBV4-2 and TRBJ2-3; D is perhaps TRBD2 (5 bases). The length of the CDR3 is 16 residues. Between the trimmed V and J ends, which lost 4 bases and 2 bases, there was a span of 16 bases. CDR1 is LGHNA and CDR2 is YNFKEQ in the germline V gene. The CDR3 nucleotides are TGTGCCAGCAGCCCATCGGAGGCGGAAATCACAGATACGCAGTATTTT. Amino acid sequence: CASSPSEAEITDTQYF.

V usage is TRBV25-1 and J usage is TRBJ2-1, with D possibly matching TRBD1 (5 bases). The CDR3 is 16 amino acids. Germline CDR1 and CDR2: MGHDK and SYGVNS. V lost 4 bases and J lost 7, with 20 bases in between. The CDR3 DNA follows: TGTGCCAGCAGTGGACCGTTAGGGCTCAGGGCAAATGAGCAGTTCTTC. Its translation: CASSGPLGLRANEQFF.

The chain carries TRBV19 and TRBJ2-7; 10 bases fit TRBD1. Germline V CDR1 and CDR2: LNHDA, SQIVND (reference sequence). CDR3 length: 13 residues. J lost 11 bases, V lost 4 bases, and 8 bases had no gene match. DNA of the CDR3: TGTGCCAGTAGTACCCGGGACAGGGGTCTAAAGTACTTC. Residues: CASSTRDRGLKYF.

This sequence joins TRBV5-8 and TRBJ2-7; 8 nucleotides align to TRBD1. The J segment lost 3 bases and the V segment lost 3 bases, leaving 8 bases of the junction unmatched. Germline V gene sequence: CDR1 SGHTS, CDR2 YDEGEE. This CDR3 region has 15 residues. The CDR3 reads CASSSTGGWDYEQYF. The DNA for the CDR3 is TGTGCCAGCAGCTCTACAGGGGGTTGGGACTACGAGCAGTACTTC.